This T cell receptor beta chain is from a study of CD8+ T cells in alopecia areata. Across the study: Severity of treated patients was scored by affected scalp percentage.

This sample's treatment: oral pan-JAK inhibitor, 5-10 mg twice daily. Once RNA had been extracted, it was reverse transcribed into cDNA to act as the sequencing template. Libraries were prepared by immunoSEQ multiplex PCR; TCRdb keeps only in-frame clonotypes and omits some of them. The sample lists over 150,000 clones, approximately 56% occurring once. This sample comprised CD4+ T cells sorted from blood, obtained at week 4, from a patient treated with tofacitinib. The TCR originated in a human donor with alopecia areata.

The CDR3: CASSPGTGAGETQYF. The CDR3 region has the DNA TGCGCCAGCAGCCCCGGGACAGGGGCAGGGGAGACCCAGTACTTC. This chain connects TRBV5-1 to TRBJ2-5; 10 nucleotides line up with TRBD1. Germline values: CDR1 SGHRS, CDR2 YFSETQ. The CDR3 is 15 amino acids. V was clipped by 4 bases and J by 5 bases; unmatched bases: 8.